These 17 T cell receptor beta chains share one sample of origin, sequenced in a study of blood T cell repertoires in COVID-19. TCRdb keeps only in-frame clones here, not all; method: immunoSEQ multiplex PCR. There are 100,000 to 140,000 clones in the sample; 88% occur only once, and approximately 6.8% lies in the top ten. Sequenced material: peripheral blood. These receptors were taken from a man aged 50-59 years with active or convalescent COVID-19.

The chain carries TRBV6-5 and TRBJ2-1; 8 bases are a match to TRBD2. Germline loops: CDR1 MNHEY, CDR2 SVGAGI. The CDR3 runs 15 residues. Unmatched junction bases numbered 4, after V lost 6 bases and J lost 0 bases. CDR3 sequence: CASRAGTSSYNEQFF. The CDR3 DNA follows: TGTGCCAGCAGAGCCGGGACTAGCTCCTACAATGAGCAGTTCTTC.

This clone showed up just once. The genes are TRBV7-6 and TRBJ2-1; 7 bases agree with TRBD2. This CDR3 has 13 amino acids. Germline V gene lookup returns CDR1 SGHVS and CDR2 FNYEAQ. The trim removed 5 bases at V and 7 bases at J, leaving 5 bases unmatched. The CDR3 bases are TGTGCCAGCAGCCTACGGGGAGGGAATGAGCAGTTCTTC. This encodes CASSLRGGNEQFF.

The V gene is TRBV19, the J gene TRBJ2-1, with 7 positions matching TRBD1. V trimming: 4 bases; J trimming: 7 bases; junction bases outside the gene matches: 4. This CDR3 comprises 13 residues. Germline V gene lookup returns CDR1 LNHDA and CDR2 SQIVND (reference sequence). The CDR3 DNA reads TGTGCCAGTAGTACTTCCAGGGGGAATGAGCAGTTCTTC. Its protein product is CASSTSRGNEQFF.

This chain joins TRBV5-5 and TRBJ2-1; 10 nucleotides match TRBD2. CDR3 size: 16 residues. Germline V CDR1 and CDR2: SGHKS, YYEKEE (reference sequence). J lost 1 base, V lost 4 bases, and 5 bases had no gene match. The CDR3 DNA reads as TGTGCCAGCAGCGTGGCTAGCGGGAGTTCCTACAATGAGCAGTTCTTC. Residues: CASSVASGSSYNEQFF.

V gene TRBV7-9 combines with J gene TRBJ2-5; weak D call: TRBD1 (6 bases). The ends were cut back, 3 bases at V and 3 bases at J, with 11 bases in the middle. The CDR3 is 14 residues long. Germline loops: CDR1 SEHNR, CDR2 FQNEAQ (reference sequence). CDR3 residues: CASSFWGLEETQYF. The CDR3 coding sequence is TGTGCCAGCAGCTTTTGGGGGCTCGAAGAGACCCAGTACTTC.

The chain carries TRBV29-1 and TRBJ2-7; TRBD1 is a possible D gene (7 bases). This CDR3 has 14 amino acids. Germline lookup yields CDR1 SQVTM and CDR2 ANQGSEA. The V end was cut by 3 bases, the J end by 2 bases, with 14 bases between. The CDR3 sequence: CSVDKAGGTYEQYF. Written as DNA, the CDR3 is TGCAGCGTTGATAAGGCAGGGGGGACCTACGAGCAGTACTTC.

The gene calls are TRBV19 and TRBJ1-4; 7 bases fit TRBD1. The CDR3 contains 14 residues. V trimming: 6 bases; J trimming: 8 bases; junction bases outside the gene matches: 9. Germline CDR1 reads LNHDA; CDR2 reads SQIVND (reference sequence). For the CDR3, the DNA is TGTGCCAGTAGCCGGGTGACAGGGCAAGAAAAACTGTTTTTT. Protein: CASSRVTGQEKLFF. Combining the CDR3 with reference TRBV19 and TRBJ1-4 gives the whole variable domain DGGITQSPKYLFRKEGQNVTLSCEQNLNHDAMYWYRQDPGQGLRLIYYSQIVNDFQKGDIAEGYSVSREKKESFPLTVTSAQKNPTAFYLCASSRVTGQEKLFFGSGTQLSVL.

This chain connects TRBV4-2 to TRBJ2-3, with no clear D. V gave up 0 bases and J gave up 1 base, with 20 bases separating them. CDR1 is LGHNA and CDR2 is YNFKEQ in the germline V gene. The CDR3 has 19 residues. The CDR3 here is CASSQDPPNPGVGTDTQYF. The CDR3 bases are TGTGCCAGCAGCCAAGATCCACCCAACCCCGGAGTTGGCACAGATACGCAGTATTTT.

This clone was counted only a few times. The chain is built from TRBV18 and TRBJ2-7, with 9 bases aligning to TRBD2. CDR3 size: 14 residues. J lost 3 bases, V lost 5 bases, and 5 bases had no gene match. Germline CDR1 is KGHSH and CDR2 is LQKENI. The CDR3: CASSGRLAVYEQYF. As DNA, the CDR3 is TGTGCCAGCTCAGGGAGACTAGCGGTCTACGAGCAGTACTTC.

The V gene is TRBV6-5, the J gene TRBJ2-5, with D maybe TRBD1 (6 bases). Germline assignment: CDR1 MNHEY and CDR2 SVGAGI. Trimming shortened V by 2 bases and J by 4 bases, and 17 bases separated the two germline ends. The CDR3 is 16 amino acids. This CDR3 reads CASSYRFSTGIETQYF. Here the CDR3 DNA reads TGTGCCAGCAGTTACAGATTTTCTACAGGGATAGAGACCCAGTACTTC.

This chain joins TRBV7-9 and TRBJ2-7, with D maybe TRBD2 (6 bases). Per the germline V gene, CDR1 is SEHNR and CDR2 is FQNEAQ (reference sequence). The germline V and J ends were trimmed by 0 bases and 6 bases, with 15 bases remaining between them. The CDR3 loop spans 15 amino acids. The CDR3 DNA reads TGTGCCAGCAGCTTAGCGCTTAGAGCCGGGGGCGAGCAGTACTTC. As protein: CASSLALRAGGEQYF.

In its sample, this clone was seen once. The rearrangement links TRBV19 to TRBJ1-1, with no clear D. The CDR3 spans 13 residues. V was shortened by 5 bases and J by 4 bases, with 11 bases between the two germline ends. The germline gives CDR1 LNHDA, CDR2 SQIVND (reference sequence). The CDR3 sequence is CASSAAGFTEAFF. The CDR3 DNA follows: TGTGCCAGTAGTGCCGCGGGGTTCACTGAAGCTTTCTTT.

The chain couples TRBV24-1 to TRBJ2-5; weak D call: TRBD2 (6 bases). The germline V gene encodes CDR1 KGHDR and CDR2 SFDVKD. The CDR3 is 13 amino acids. V was trimmed by 6 bases and J by 3 bases, leaving 10 bases between them. DNA of the CDR3: TGTGCCACCAGTTTGCGGGAAAAAGAGACCCAGTACTTC. This gives the protein CATSLREKETQYF.

The chain couples TRBV18 to TRBJ2-7; 8 nucleotides align to TRBD2. Germline loops: CDR1 KGHSH, CDR2 LQKENI. The CDR3 extends over 16 amino acids. V shed 3 bases, J shed 5 bases, and the junction held 12 bases outside the gene matches. CDR3 in DNA: TGTGCCAGCTCACCGCCGGGACTAGGCCACGGAGACGAGCAGTACTTC. This sequence encodes CASSPPGLGHGDEQYF.

The chain carries TRBV7-2 and TRBJ2-7, with a possible D match to TRBD1 (5 bases). From germline, CDR1 is SGHTA and CDR2 FQGNSA. This CDR3 contains 14 residues. V was trimmed by 2 bases and J by 1 base, leaving 9 bases between them. Here the CDR3 DNA reads TGTGCCAGCAGCTTACAGACAGCTTCCTACGAGCAGTACTTC. Translating it yields CASSLQTASYEQYF.

The CDR3: CATQTLNTGELFF. The CDR3 DNA is TGTGCCACACAGACCTTGAACACCGGGGAGCTGTTTTTT. V gene TRBV3-1 (or the pseudogene TRBV3-2) combines with J gene TRBJ2-2; D gene unclear. Germline CDR1 LGHDT, CDR2 YNNKEL (reference sequence). V was cut by 10 bases and J by 1 base, with 10 bases left in between. CDR3 length: 13 residues.

V gene TRBV19 combines with J gene TRBJ1-1, with 7 positions matching TRBD1. After removal of 3 bases from V and 8 bases from J, the junction contained 6 bases not matched to a gene. Germline V gene lookup returns CDR1 LNHDA and CDR2 SQIVND (reference sequence). CDR3 length: 13 residues. CDR3 DNA sequence: TGTGCCAGTAGTATTTTTTGGGACAGAGAAGCTTTCTTT. Its protein product is CASSIFWDREAFF.